This T cell receptor beta chain was obtained from a study of PD-L1 blockade in urothelial cancer. Overall study context: Blood was tested 3 weeks (second dose) and 6 weeks into treatment.

To note about this clone: The antigen remains undetermined.

Sequencing used immunoSEQ multiplex PCR; TCRdb keeps in-frame clones, though not all of them. The table shows about 110,000 clones, with around 85% occurring only once. Whole-study findings and limits: The study found that durable-benefit patients expanded tumor-associated blood clones more at 3 weeks.

The CDR3 is made up of 14 amino acids. Germline CDR1 reads SNHLY; CDR2 reads FYNNEI. V shed 4 bases and J 6 bases; nucleotides not matched to a gene: 3. Patients were living with locally advanced or metastatic urothelial carcinoma. The clonotype originates from a man aged 50 to 60 with urothelial cancer. Sequences were derived from PBMCs, sampled around atezolizumab (anti-PD-L1) treatment. The rearrangement uses TRBV2 and TRBJ1-6; 7 positions match TRBD1. The CDR3 loop is CASSGTGVNSPLHF. CDR3 bases: TGTGCCAGCAGTGGCACAGGGGTTAATTCACCCCTCCACTTT.